A selection of T cell receptor beta chains follows, all from one sample in a study of blood T cells in healthy people across ages. TCRdb re-derived calls from the 5' RACE reads in MiXCR, one entry per CDR3 protein. Of about 760,000 distinct CDR3 sequences in the sample, just under 25% were seen once. The same data also went into a second study, on T cells of mothers and their children.

Sequencing used blood. The source of these receptors is a boy under 18 in good health. Both conserved end residues are part of each CDR3.

TRBV29-1	TRBJ1-5	CSVVVQGDQPQHF
TRBV20-1	TRBJ2-7	CSARADRGYEQYF
TRBV20-1	TRBJ2-2	CSAREAGRNTGELFF
TRBV6-1	TRBJ2-3	CASSAGLAGGRDTQYF
TRBV2	TRBJ2-2	CASSAGPTGELFF
TRBV3-1	TRBJ1-4	CASSQAQGRNEKLFF
TRBV18	TRBJ2-5	CASSDRRQAQETQYF
TRBV3-1	TRBJ2-7	CASSQGAGPSYEQYF
TRBV6-5	TRBJ1-4	CASSYSTPGGAAEKLFF
TRBV6-1	TRBJ2-2	CASSPFRTEMNTGELFF
TRBV29-1	TRBJ1-1	CSVEEGFAEAFF
TRBV5-1	TRBJ2-1	CASSDRQGDPESEQFF
TRBV29-1	TRBJ2-1	CSVAGWGPGDEQFF
TRBV15	TRBJ1-2	CATSRDVAATINYGYTF
TRBV27	TRBJ2-5	CATPGGSLGQETQYF
TRBV7-8	TRBJ2-3	CAKGTTDTQYF
TRBV6-6	TRBJ2-7	CASSIREPREQYF
TRBV29-1	TRBJ2-2	CSVDSGPNTGELFF
TRBV7-9	NA	CASSLDGTASFDEQFF
TRBV20-1	TRBJ2-7	CSARAGVEQYF
TRBV7-9	TRBJ2-1	CASSLNVRGNEQFF
TRBV7-9	TRBJ1-4	CASSDSRVLSEKLFF
TRBV15	TRBJ2-5	CATSPGQGSGQETQYF
TRBV3-1	TRBJ2-1	CASSPTAGGPDSPYNEQFF
TRBV19	TRBJ2-1	CASSIRGGNEQFF
TRBV6-6	TRBJ2-2	CASSYRVWGNTGELFF